Listed below are T cell receptor beta chains from one sample, sequenced in a study of T-cell memory formation after mild COVID-19. TCRdb fed the 5' RACE reads into MiXCR, producing one record per CDR3 protein. The sample consists of 250,000 to 350,000 distinct CDR3 sequences, around 15% of them appearing once. The sequenced sample was PBMCs or a T cell subset sorted from them (not recorded which). All receptors derive from a man aged 18-30 years who had mild COVID-19 (a few samples of this study predate the infection). Cell type and time point are not known. Both conserved end residues are part of each CDR3. D genes are given only for firm matches. Clone size is not always given. Where it is, it says once, few, many or a class for expanded clones.

V,size,J,D,CDR3,DNA
TRBV6-1,few,TRBJ1-4,.,CASKMRRRDEKLFF,TGTGCCAGCAAGATGAGGCGAAGAGACGAAAAACTGTTTTTT
TRBV7-9,many,TRBJ2-5,.,CASSLSEETQYF,TGTGCCAGCAGCTTGTCCGAAGAGACCCAGTACTTC
TRBV28,.,TRBJ2-3,.,CASSFLVGGGLTDTQYF,TGTGCCAGCAGTTTCTTAGTTGGGGGGGGCCTGACAGATACGCAGTATTTT
TRBV29-1,few,TRBJ2-3,TRBD1,CSVDRTGSTDTQYF,TGCAGCGTTGATAGGACAGGAAGCACAGATACGCAGTATTTT
TRBV7-2,many,TRBJ2-3,TRBD1,CASSLKPGGPDTQYF,TGTGCCAGCAGCTTAAAGCCAGGGGGCCCAGATACGCAGTATTTT
TRBV13,once,TRBJ2-3,TRBD1,CATQGAGTGDTQYF,TGTGCCACCCAGGGGGCGGGCACGGGAGATACGCAGTATTTT
TRBV4-3,.,TRBJ2-1,TRBD2,CASSQDMIAGDAFF,TGCGCCAGCAGCCAGGACATGATAGCGGGAGACGCGTTCTTC
TRBV24-1,few,TRBJ2-1,TRBD1,CATSELGTASYNEQFF,TGTGCCACCAGTGAACTCGGGACAGCATCCTACAATGAGCAGTTCTTC
TRBV6-6,few,TRBJ2-7,.,CASSLHTGTYEQYF,TGTGCCAGCAGTCTTCACACGGGGACCTACGAGCAGTACTTC
TRBV2,.,TRBJ2-6,TRBD1,CAEGQGVSSGANVLTF,TGTGCCGAGGGGCAGGGGGTTAGCTCTGGGGCCAACGTCCTGACTTTC
TRBV6-2/TRBV6-3,few,TRBJ2-2,.,CASSYKEIGELFF,TGTGCCAGCAGTTACAAGGAGATCGGGGAGCTGTTTTTT
TRBV5-1,few,TRBJ2-6,.,CASSWGRHSGANVLTF,TGCGCCAGCAGCTGGGGCAGACACTCTGGGGCCAACGTCCTGACTTTC
TRBV7-9,few,TRBJ1-3,TRBD1,CASSETGTGNTIYF,TGTGCCAGCAGCGAGACAGGGACAGGAAACACCATATATTTT
TRBV7-9,few,TRBJ2-1,.,CASSKNDEQFF,TGTGCCAGCAGCAAGAATGATGAGCAGTTCTTC
TRBV7-9,many,TRBJ2-3,TRBD1,CASSLTGDMDTQYF,TGTGCCAGCAGCTTGACAGGGGATATGGATACGCAGTATTTT
TRBV5-6,few,TRBJ2-7,.,CASSPAGGWTEQYF,TGTGCCAGCAGTCCCGCCGGGGGATGGACCGAGCAGTACTTC
TRBV20-1,.,TRBJ2-3,TRBD1,CSAPNRGQGNADTQYF,TGCAGTGCGCCGAACCGGGGACAGGGTAACGCGGATACGCAGTATTTT
TRBV3-1,.,TRBJ2-2,.,CASSLVQGNTGELFF,TGTGCCAGCAGCCTTGTCCAGGGGAACACCGGGGAGCTGTTTTTT
TRBV5-4,.,TRBJ2-4,TRBD2,CASSFGTSANIQYF,TGTGCCAGCAGCTTCGGGACTAGTGCAAACATTCAGTACTTC
TRBV4-2,.,TRBJ1-4,TRBD1,CASSHLEGAGEKLFF,TGTGCCAGCAGCCACCTCGAGGGGGCCGGTGAAAAACTGTTTTTT
TRBV20-1,few,TRBJ2-1,TRBD2,CSANARGGSYNEQFF,TGCAGTGCGAACGCCCGGGGGGGTTCCTACAATGAGCAGTTCTTC
TRBV7-6,few,TRBJ2-5,.,CASSSSGPWTQYF,TGTGCCAGCAGCTCATCCGGTCCTTGGACCCAGTACTTC
TRBV4-3,.,TRBJ1-5,.,CASSQDRGLEQPQHF,TGCGCCAGCAGCCAAGATCGGGGGCTAGAGCAGCCCCAGCATTTT
TRBV5-4,.,TRBJ2-3,.,CASSLGTERATDTQYF,TGTGCCAGCAGCTTGGGGACGGAGCGGGCCACAGATACGCAGTATTTT
TRBV5-1,.,TRBJ1-2,.,CASSLFLNTGYTF,TGCGCCAGCAGCTTGTTTTTAAACACTGGCTACACCTTC
TRBV12-3/TRBV12-4,few,TRBJ2-3,.,CASSAAQGTDTQYF,TGTGCCAGCAGTGCAGCGCAGGGCACAGATACGCAGTATTTT
TRBV5-1,.,TRBJ1-2,TRBD1,CASSGTGVEGYTF,TGCGCCAGCAGCGGAACAGGGGTCGAAGGCTACACCTTC
TRBV4-1,few,TRBJ2-2,TRBD2,CASSRLGGSHTGELFF,TGCGCCAGCAGCCGCCTGGGGGGGTCCCACACCGGGGAGCTGTTTTTT
TRBV6-2/TRBV6-3,.,TRBJ2-1,TRBD2,CASSYGGVRSNEQFF,TGTGCCAGCAGTTACGGGGGGGTCAGGAGCAATGAGCAGTTCTTC
TRBV11-2,.,TRBJ1-1,.,CASSRGGTRAFF,TGTGCCAGCAGCCGCGGGGGGACGCGGGCTTTCTTT
TRBV6-2/TRBV6-3,.,TRBJ2-5,.,CASSYSQNQETQYF,TGTGCCAGCAGTTACTCTCAGAATCAAGAGACCCAGTACTTC
TRBV5-1,few,TRBJ1-4,.,CASSLLSQQGNEKLFF,TGCGCCAGCAGCTTGTTATCCCAGCAAGGGAATGAAAAACTGTTTTTT
TRBV6-6,.,TRBJ2-1,TRBD1,CASGTGTYNEQFF,TGTGCCAGCGGGACAGGGACCTACAATGAGCAGTTCTTC
TRBV9,few,TRBJ2-3,.,CASSPGPPGTQYF,TGTGCCAGCAGCCCCGGGCCTCCCGGTACGCAGTATTTT
TRBV5-6,.,TRBJ2-3,TRBD1,CASSLAQDRFIDTQYF,TGTGCCAGCAGCTTGGCCCAGGACAGGTTCATAGATACGCAGTATTTT
TRBV7-6,.,TRBJ1-5,.,CASSLGAGARSNQPQHF,TGTGCCAGCAGCTTAGGAGCAGGGGCTCGGAGCAATCAGCCCCAGCATTTT
TRBV5-1,.,TRBJ2-7,TRBD1,CASSATGGGYEQYF,TGCGCCAGCAGCGCCACAGGGGGAGGCTACGAGCAGTACTTC
TRBV5-1,.,TRBJ2-7,.,CASNEGGSYEQYF,TGCGCCAGCAACGAAGGGGGCTCCTACGAGCAGTACTTC
TRBV28,few,TRBJ1-6,TRBD1,CASRPSGTGNPLHF,TGTGCCAGCAGACCCTCCGGGACAGGGAACCCCCTCCACTTT
TRBV6-2/TRBV6-3,few,TRBJ1-2,TRBD1,CASSADRGYGYTF,TGTGCCAGCAGCGCCGACAGGGGCTATGGCTACACCTTC
TRBV4-2,few,TRBJ1-2,TRBD1,CASSQDGTALRGYTF,TGTGCCAGCAGCCAAGACGGGACAGCCTTACGCGGCTACACCTTC
TRBV7-2,few,TRBJ2-7,TRBD2,CASSLGRAGGLYEQYF,TGTGCCAGCAGCTTAGGACGAGCGGGGGGACTATACGAGCAGTACTTC
TRBV5-6,few,TRBJ2-5,TRBD1,CASSLGTVETQYF,TGTGCCAGCAGCCTCGGGACAGTTGAGACCCAGTACTTC
TRBV20-1,.,TRBJ1-2,.,CSASGSADRNLNGYTF,TGCAGTGCTAGCGGTTCGGCAGACAGAAATCTAAATGGCTACACCTTC
TRBV7-6,.,TRBJ2-1,TRBD1,CASSYWTGWNEQFF,TGTGCCAGCAGCTACTGGACAGGGTGGAATGAGCAGTTCTTC
TRBV18,.,TRBJ2-3,.,CASSPRDRGGDTQYF,TGTGCCAGCTCACCCAGGGACAGAGGAGGGGATACGCAGTATTTT
TRBV27,once,TRBJ1-5,.,CASSLYGSYQPQHF,TGTGCCAGCAGTTTATACGGCAGTTATCAGCCCCAGCATTTT
TRBV4-2,many,TRBJ1-5,.,CASSQDGVGDQPQHF,TGTGCCAGCAGCCAAGACGGCGTAGGAGATCAGCCCCAGCATTTT